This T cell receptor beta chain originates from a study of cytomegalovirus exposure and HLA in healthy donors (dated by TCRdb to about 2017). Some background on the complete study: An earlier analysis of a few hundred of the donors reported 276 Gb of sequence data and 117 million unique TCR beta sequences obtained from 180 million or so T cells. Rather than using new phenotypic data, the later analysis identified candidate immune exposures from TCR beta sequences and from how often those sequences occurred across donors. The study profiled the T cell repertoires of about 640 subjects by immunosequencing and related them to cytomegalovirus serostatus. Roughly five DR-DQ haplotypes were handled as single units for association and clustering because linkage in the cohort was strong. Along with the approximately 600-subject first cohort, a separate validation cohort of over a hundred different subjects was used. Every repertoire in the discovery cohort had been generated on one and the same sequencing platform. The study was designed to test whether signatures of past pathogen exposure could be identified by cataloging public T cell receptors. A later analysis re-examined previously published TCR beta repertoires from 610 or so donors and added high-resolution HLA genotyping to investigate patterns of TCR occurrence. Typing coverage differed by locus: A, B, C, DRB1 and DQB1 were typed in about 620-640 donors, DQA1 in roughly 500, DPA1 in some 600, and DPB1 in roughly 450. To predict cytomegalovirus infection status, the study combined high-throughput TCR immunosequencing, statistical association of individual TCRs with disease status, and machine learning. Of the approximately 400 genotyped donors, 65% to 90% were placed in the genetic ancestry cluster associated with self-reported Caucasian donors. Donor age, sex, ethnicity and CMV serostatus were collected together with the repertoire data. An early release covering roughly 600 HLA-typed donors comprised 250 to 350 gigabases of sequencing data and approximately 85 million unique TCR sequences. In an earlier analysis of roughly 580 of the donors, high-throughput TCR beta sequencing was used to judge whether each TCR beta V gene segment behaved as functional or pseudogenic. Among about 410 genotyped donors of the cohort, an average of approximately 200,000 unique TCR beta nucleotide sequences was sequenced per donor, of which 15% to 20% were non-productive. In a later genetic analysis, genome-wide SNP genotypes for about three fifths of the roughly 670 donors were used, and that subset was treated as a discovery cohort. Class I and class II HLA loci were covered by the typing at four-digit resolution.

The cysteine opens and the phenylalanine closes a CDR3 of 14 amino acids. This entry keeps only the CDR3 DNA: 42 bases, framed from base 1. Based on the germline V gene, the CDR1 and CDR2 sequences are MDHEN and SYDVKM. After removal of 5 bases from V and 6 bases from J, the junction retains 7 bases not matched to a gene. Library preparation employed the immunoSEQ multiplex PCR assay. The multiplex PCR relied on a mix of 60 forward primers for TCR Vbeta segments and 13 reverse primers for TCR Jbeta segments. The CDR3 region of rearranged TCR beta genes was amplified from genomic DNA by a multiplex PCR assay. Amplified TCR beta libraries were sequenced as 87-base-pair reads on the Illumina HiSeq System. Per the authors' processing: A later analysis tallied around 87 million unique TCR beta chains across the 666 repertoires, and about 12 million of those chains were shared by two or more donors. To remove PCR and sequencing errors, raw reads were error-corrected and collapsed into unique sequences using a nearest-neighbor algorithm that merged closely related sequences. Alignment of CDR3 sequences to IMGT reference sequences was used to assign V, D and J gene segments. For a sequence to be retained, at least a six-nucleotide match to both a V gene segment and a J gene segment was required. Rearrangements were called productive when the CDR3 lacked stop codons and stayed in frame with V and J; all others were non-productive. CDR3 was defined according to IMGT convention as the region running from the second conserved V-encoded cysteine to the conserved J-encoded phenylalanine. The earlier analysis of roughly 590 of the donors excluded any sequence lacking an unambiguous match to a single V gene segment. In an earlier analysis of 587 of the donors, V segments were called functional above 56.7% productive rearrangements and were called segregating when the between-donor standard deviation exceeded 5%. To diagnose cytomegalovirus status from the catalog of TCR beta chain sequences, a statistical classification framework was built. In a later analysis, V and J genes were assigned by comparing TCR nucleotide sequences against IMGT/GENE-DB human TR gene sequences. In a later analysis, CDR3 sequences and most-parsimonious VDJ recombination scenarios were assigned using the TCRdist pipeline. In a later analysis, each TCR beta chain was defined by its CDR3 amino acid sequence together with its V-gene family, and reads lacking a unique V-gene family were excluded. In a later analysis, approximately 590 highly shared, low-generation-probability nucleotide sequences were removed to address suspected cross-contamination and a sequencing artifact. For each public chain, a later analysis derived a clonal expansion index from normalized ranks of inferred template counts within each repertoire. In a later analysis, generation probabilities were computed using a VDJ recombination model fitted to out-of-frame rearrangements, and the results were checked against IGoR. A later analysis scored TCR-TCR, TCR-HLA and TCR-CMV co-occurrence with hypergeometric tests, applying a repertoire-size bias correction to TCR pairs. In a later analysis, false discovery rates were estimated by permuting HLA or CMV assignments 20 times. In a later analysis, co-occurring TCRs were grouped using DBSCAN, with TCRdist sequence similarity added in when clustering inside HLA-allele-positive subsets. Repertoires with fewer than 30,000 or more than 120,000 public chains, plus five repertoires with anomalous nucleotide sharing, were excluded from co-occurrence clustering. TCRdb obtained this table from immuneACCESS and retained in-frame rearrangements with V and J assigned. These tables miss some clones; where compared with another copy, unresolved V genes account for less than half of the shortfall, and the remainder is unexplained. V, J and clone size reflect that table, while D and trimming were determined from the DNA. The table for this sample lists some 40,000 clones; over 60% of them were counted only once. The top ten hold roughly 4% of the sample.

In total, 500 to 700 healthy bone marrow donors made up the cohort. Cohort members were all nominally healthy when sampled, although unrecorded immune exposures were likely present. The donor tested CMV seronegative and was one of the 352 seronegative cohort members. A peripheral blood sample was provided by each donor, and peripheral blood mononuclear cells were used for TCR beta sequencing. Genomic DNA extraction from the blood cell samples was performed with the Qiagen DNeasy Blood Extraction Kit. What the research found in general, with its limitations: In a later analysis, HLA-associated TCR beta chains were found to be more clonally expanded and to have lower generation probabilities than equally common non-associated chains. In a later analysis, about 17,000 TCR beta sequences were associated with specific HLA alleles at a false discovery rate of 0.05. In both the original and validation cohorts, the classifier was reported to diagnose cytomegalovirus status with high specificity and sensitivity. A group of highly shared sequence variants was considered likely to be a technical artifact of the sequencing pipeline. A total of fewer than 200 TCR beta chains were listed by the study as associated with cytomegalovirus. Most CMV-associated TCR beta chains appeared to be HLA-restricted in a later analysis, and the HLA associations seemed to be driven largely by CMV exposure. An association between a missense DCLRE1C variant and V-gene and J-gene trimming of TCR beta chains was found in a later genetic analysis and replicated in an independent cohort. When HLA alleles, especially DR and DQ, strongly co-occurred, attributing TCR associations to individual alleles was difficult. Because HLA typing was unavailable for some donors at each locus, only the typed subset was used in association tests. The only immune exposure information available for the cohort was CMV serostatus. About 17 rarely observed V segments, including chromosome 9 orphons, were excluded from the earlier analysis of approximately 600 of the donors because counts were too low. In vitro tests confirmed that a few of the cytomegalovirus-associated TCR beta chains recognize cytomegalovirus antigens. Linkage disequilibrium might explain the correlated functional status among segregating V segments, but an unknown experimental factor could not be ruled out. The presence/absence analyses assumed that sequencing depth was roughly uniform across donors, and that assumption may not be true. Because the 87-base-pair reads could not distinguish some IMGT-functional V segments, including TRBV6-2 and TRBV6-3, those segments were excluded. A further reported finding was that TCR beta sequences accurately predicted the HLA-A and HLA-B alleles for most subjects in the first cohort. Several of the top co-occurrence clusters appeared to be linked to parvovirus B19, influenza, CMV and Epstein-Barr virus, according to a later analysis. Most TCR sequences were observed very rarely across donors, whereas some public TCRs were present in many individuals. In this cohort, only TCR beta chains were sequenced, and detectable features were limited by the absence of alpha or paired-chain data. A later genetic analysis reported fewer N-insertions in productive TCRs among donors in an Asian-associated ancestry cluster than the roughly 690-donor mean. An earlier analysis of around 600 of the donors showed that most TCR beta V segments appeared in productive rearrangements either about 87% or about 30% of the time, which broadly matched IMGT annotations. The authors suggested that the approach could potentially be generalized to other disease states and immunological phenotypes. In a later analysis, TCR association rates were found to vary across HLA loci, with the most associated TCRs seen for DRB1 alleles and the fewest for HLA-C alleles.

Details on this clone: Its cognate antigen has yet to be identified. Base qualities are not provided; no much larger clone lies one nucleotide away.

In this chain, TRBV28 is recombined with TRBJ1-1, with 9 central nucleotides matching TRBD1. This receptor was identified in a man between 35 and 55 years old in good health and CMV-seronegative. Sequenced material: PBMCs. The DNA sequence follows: TGTGCCAGCAGTCCTCCGGACAGGGGCTCTGAAGCTTTCTTT. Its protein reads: CASSPPDRGSEAFF.